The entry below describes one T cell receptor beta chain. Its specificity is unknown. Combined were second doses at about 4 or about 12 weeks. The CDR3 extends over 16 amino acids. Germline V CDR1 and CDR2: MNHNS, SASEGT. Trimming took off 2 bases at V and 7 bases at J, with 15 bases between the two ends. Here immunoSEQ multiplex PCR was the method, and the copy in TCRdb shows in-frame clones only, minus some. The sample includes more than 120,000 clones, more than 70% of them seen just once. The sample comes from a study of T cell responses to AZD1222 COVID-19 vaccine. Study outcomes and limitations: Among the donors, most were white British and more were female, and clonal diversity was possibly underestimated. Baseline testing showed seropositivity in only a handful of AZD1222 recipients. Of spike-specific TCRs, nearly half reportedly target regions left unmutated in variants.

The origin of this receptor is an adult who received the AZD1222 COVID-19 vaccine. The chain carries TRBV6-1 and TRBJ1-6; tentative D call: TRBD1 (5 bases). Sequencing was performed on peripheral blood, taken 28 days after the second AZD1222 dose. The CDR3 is CASSEPQGGRNSPLHF. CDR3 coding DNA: TGTGCCAGCAGTGAACCGCAGGGTGGTCGGAATTCACCCCTCCACTTT.